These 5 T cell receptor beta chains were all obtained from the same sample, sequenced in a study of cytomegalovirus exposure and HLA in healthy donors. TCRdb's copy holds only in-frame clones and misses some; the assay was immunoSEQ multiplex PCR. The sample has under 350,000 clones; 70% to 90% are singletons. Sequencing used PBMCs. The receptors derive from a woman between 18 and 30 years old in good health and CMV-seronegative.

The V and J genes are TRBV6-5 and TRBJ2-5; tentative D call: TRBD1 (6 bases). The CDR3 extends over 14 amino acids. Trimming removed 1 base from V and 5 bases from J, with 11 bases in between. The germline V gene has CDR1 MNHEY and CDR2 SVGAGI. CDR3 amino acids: CASSYFRGMETQYF. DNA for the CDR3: TGTGCCAGCAGTTACTTCAGGGGAATGGAGACCCAGTACTTC.

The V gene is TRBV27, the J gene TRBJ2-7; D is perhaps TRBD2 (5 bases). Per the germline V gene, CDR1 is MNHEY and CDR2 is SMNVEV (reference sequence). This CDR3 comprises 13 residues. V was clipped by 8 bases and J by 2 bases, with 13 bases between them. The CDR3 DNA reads TGTGCCAGCTCATTACTAGGTGCCTACGAGCAGTACTTC. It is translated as CASSLLGAYEQYF.

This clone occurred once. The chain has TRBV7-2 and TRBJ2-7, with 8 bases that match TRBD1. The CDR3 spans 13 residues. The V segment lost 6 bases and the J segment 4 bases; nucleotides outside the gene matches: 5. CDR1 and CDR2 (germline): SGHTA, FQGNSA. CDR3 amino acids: CASRRTGGYEQYF. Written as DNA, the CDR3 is TGTGCCAGCAGACGCACAGGGGGTTACGAGCAGTACTTC.

CDR3 residues: CASSAHRGQGYTF. For the CDR3, the DNA is TGTGCCAGCAGCGCCCACAGGGGGCAAGGCTACACCTTC. The chain employs TRBV7-2 and TRBJ1-2; TRBD1 agrees at 9 bases. After removal of 5 bases from V and 8 bases from J, the junction contained 6 bases not matched to a gene. This CDR3 is built from 13 residues. CDR1 and CDR2 from the germline V gene are SGHTA and FQGNSA.

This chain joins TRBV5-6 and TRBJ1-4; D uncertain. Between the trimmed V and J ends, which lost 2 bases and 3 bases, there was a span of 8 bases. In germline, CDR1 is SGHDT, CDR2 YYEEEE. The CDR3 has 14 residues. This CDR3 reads CASSFYGANEKLFF. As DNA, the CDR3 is TGTGCCAGCAGCTTCTACGGGGCTAATGAAAAACTGTTTTTT.